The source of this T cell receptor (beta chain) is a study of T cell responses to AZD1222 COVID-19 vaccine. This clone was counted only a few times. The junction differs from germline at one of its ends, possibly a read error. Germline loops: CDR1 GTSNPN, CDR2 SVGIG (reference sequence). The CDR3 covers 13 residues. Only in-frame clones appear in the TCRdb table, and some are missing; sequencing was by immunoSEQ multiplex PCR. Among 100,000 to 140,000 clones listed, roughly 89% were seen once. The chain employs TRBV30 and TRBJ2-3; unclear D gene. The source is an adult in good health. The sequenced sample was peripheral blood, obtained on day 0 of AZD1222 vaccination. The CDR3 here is CASSRRSGDTQYF. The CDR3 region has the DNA TGTGCCTCGAGTCGTAGGAGTGGGGATACGCAGTATTTT.